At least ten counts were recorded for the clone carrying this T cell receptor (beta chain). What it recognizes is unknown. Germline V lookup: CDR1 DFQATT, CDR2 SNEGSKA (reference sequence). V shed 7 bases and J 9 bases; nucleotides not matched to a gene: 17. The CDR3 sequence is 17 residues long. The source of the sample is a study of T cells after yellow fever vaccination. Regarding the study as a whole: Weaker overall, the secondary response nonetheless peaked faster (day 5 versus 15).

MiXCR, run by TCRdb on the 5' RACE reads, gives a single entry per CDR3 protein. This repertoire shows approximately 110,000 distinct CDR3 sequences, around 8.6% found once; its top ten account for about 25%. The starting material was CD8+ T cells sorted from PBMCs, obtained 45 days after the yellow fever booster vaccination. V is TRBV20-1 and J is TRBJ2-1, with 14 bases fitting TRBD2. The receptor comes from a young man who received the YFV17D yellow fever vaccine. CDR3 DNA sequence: TGCAGTGTAGGGACAGGCGGGACTAGCGGGAGAGAGGGTGAGCAGTTCTTC. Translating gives CSVGTGGTSGREGEQFF.